One sample yielded the 9 T cell receptor beta chains listed below, sequenced in a study of blood T cell repertoires in COVID-19. Data came from immunoSEQ multiplex PCR; TCRdb stores just in-frame clones and leaves some out. This table holds some 240,000 clones, 84% found once. Sample: peripheral blood. The receptors come from a woman in her forties who had recovered from COVID-19.

The chain joins TRBV13 to TRBJ1-3; 7 bases align to TRBD1. Germline V gene data show CDR1 as PRHDT and CDR2 as FYEKMQ (reference sequence). Trimming cost V 3 bases and J 2 bases; bases outside gene matches: 7. The CDR3 runs 16 residues. CDR3 DNA: TGTGCCAGCAGCTTCAGACCAGGGGGAACTGGAAACACCATATATTTT. Protein product: CASSFRPGGTGNTIYF.

The chain joins TRBV28 to TRBJ1-2; D remains ambiguous. This CDR3 contains 14 residues. Per germline, CDR1 MDHEN and CDR2 SYDVKM. Between the trimmed V and J ends, which lost 1 base and 5 bases, there was a span of 11 bases. The CDR3 region is CASSLYGRWYGYTF. CDR3 bases: TGTGCCAGCAGTTTATATGGGCGCTGGTATGGCTACACCTTC.

This chain joins TRBV7-9 and TRBJ2-1; unclear D gene. V lost 3 bases to trimming and J lost 8 bases, with 5 bases between them. The CDR3 runs 11 residues. Germline V gene lookup returns CDR1 SEHNR and CDR2 FQNEAQ (reference sequence). CDR3 loop: CASSFIDEQFF. CDR3 bases: TGTGCCAGCAGCTTTATCGATGAGCAGTTCTTC. The full variable domain, rest sourced from reference TRBV7-9 and TRBJ2-1, is DTGVSQNPRHKITKRGQNVTFRCDPISEHNRLYWYRQTLGQGPEFLTYFQNEAQLEKSRLLSDRFSAERPKGSFSTLEIQRTEQGDSAMYLCASSFIDEQFFGPGTRLTVL.

The chain combines TRBV28 with TRBJ1-5; the D is unclear. Germline CDR1 reads MDHEN; CDR2 reads SYDVKM. The ends were cut back, 2 bases at V and 8 bases at J, with 7 bases in the middle. The CDR3 runs to 12 residues. The CDR3 coding sequence is TGTGCCAGCAGTTTAATCCGCGAGCCCCAGCATTTT. Translated: CASSLIREPQHF.

The chain links TRBV5-1 to TRBJ2-5, with 9 bases aligning to TRBD2. The germline CDR1 and CDR2 sequences are SGHRS and YFSETQ. With V trimmed by 1 base and J by 4 bases, 11 bases remained unmatched. The CDR3 extends over 17 amino acids. In DNA form, the CDR3 reads TGCGCCAGCAGCTTGTTTCTAGCGGGGTTTGAGGTAGAGACCCAGTACTTC. It specifies CASSLFLAGFEVETQYF.

V and J are TRBV28 and TRBJ1-2; TRBD1 is a possible D gene (5 bases). Per germline, CDR1 MDHEN and CDR2 SYDVKM. This CDR3 spans 14 amino acids. Trimming stripped 6 bases from V and 1 base from J, with 12 bases between. CDR3 nucleotide sequence: TGTGCCAGCAGGCGGCGGGGGTATAACTATGGCTACACCTTC. It is translated as CASRRRGYNYGYTF.

This clone has a handful of counts. This chain links TRBV6-4 with TRBJ1-2; 8 nucleotides agree with TRBD1. The germline CDR1 and CDR2 sequences are MRHNA and SNTAGT. This CDR3 is built from 17 residues. V dropped 2 bases and J dropped 3; count of bases not matched to a gene: 11. The CDR3 DNA is TGTGCCAGCAGTGACGGGGCAGGGGGCGCTGGGTACTATGGCTACACCTTC. Protein sequence: CASSDGAGGAGYYGYTF.

The chain joins TRBV24-1 to TRBJ2-2, with a tentative D call TRBD1 (5 bases). The ends were cut back, 6 bases at V and 2 bases at J, with 18 bases in the middle. Germline assignment: CDR1 KGHDR and CDR2 SFDVKD. CDR3 size: 17 residues. The CDR3 DNA is TGTGCCACCAGTACGACAACAGGCCGCCTTAACACCGGGGAGCTGTTTTTT. As protein: CATSTTTGRLNTGELFF.

The V call is TRBV5-5, the J call TRBJ2-7, with TRBD2 as a possible D gene (5 bases). Trimming cost V 4 bases and J 6 bases, with 11 bases left between them. Germline assignment: CDR1 SGHKS and CDR2 YYEKEE (reference sequence). There are 12 residues in the CDR3. CDR3 protein: CASSPGIFEQYF. The CDR3 region has the DNA TGTGCCAGCAGCCCGGGGATCTTCGAGCAGTACTTC.